The 23 T cell receptor beta chains listed next were all sequenced from one sample in a study of T cells in Graves' hyperthyroidism and ophthalmopathy. Template material for amplifying TCR beta CDR3 regions consisted of RNA transcripts. HTBI primers drove first-round RT-PCR of the TCR CDR3. In TCRdb, the multiplex PCR reads were re-called with MiXCR into one record per CDR3 protein. The table includes some 620,000 distinct CDR3 sequences, 15% to 20% detected once. Source material: blood. The receptors stem from a woman aged 25 to 39 with Graves' hyperthyroidism.

The chain combines TRBV7-2 with TRBJ2-7; TRBD2 agrees at 9 bases. This CDR3 spans 16 amino acids. The trim removed 1 base at V and 2 bases at J, leaving 6 bases unmatched. Germline V lookup: CDR1 SGHTA, CDR2 FQGNSA. The CDR3 loop reads CASSLVAGGGPYEQYF. CDR3 DNA: TGTGCCAGCAGCTTAGTTGCGGGAGGGGGCCCCTACGAGCAGTACTTC.

The rearrangement uses TRBV27 and TRBJ1-5; D may be TRBD1 (6 bases). The V gene lost 8 bases and the J gene lost 0 bases, with 17 bases spanning the gap. CDR1 is MNHEY and CDR2 is SMNVEV in the germline V gene (reference sequence). The CDR3 is made up of 16 amino acids. DNA of the CDR3: TGTGCCAGCCGATCTCTGCAGGGGCATAGCAATCAGCCCCAGCATTTT. It is translated as CASRSLQGHSNQPQHF.

This clonotype was picked up many times. This rearrangement joins TRBV30 to TRBJ2-5; TRBD1 is a possible D gene (7 bases). The CDR3 runs to 13 residues. CDR1 and CDR2 (germline): GTSNPN, SVGIG (reference sequence). V gave up 4 bases and J gave up 4 bases, with 13 bases separating them. The DNA of the CDR3 is TGTGCCTGGACCACCCAGGGGGGAGAGACCCAGTACTTC. As protein: CAWTTQGGETQYF.

This clonotype was found many times. The chain employs TRBV7-9 and TRBJ2-5; perhaps TRBD2 as D (6 bases). This CDR3 region has 14 residues. The V and J ends lost 2 bases and 5 bases respectively, with 12 bases between them. The germline V gene encodes CDR1 SEHNR and CDR2 FQNEAQ (reference sequence). The CDR3 DNA is TGTGCCAGCAGCTTACCGCGGGGCGGGGAGACCCAGTACTTC. Translating gives CASSLPRGGETQYF.

This chain joins TRBV20-1 and TRBJ2-2; D is uncertain. This CDR3 has 14 residues. Looked up from germline, CDR1 is DFQATT and CDR2 is SNEGSKA (reference sequence). V was clipped by 1 base and J by 3 bases, with 9 bases between them. CDR3 loop: CSARGQKYTGELFF. The CDR3 DNA sequence: TGCAGTGCTAGAGGGCAGAAGTACACCGGGGAGCTGTTTTTT.

This clonotype was counted a few times. V gene TRBV9 combines with J gene TRBJ2-3, with a weak D call TRBD2 (6 bases). CDR3 size: 15 residues. V lost 0 bases to trimming and J lost 4 bases, with 12 bases between them. CDR1 SGDLS and CDR2 YYNGEE come from the germline V gene. In nucleotides, the CDR3 is TGTGCCAGCAGCGTAGGCGGGAAACGATCAGATACGCAGTATTTT. As protein: CASSVGGKRSDTQYF.

This clonotype was observed at least ten times. The chain uses TRBV6-1 and TRBJ2-7; D gene ambiguous. This CDR3 has 14 amino acids. V was cut by 5 bases and J by 3 bases, with 14 bases left in between. From germline, CDR1 is MNHNS and CDR2 SASEGT. The CDR3 reads CASSPAYSDYEQYF. The CDR3 DNA reads TGTGCCAGCAGTCCAGCCTACTCCGACTACGAGCAGTACTTC.

The CDR3 region is CASHRGTWTGQETQYF. The CDR3 DNA follows: TGTGCCAGCCACCGAGGCACGTGGACAGGCCAAGAGACCCAGTACTTC. This chain joins TRBV6-2 or TRBV6-3 and TRBJ2-5, with TRBD1 matching 7 bases. The CDR3 runs to 16 residues. Germline CDR1 is MNHEY and CDR2 is SVGEGT. V dropped 8 bases and J dropped 1; count of bases not matched to a gene: 13.

This chain connects TRBV6-1 to TRBJ2-5; maybe TRBD1 (5 bases). Between the trimmed V and J ends, which lost 7 bases and 5 bases, there was a span of 11 bases. Germline CDR1 reads MNHNS; CDR2 reads SASEGT. The CDR3 extends over 12 amino acids. CDR3 nucleotide sequence: TGTGCCAGCAAAACAGGCCGCGAGACCCAGTACTTC. This codes for CASKTGRETQYF.

About this clonotype itself: Since a much larger clone is just one base distant, this may be a read error. This chain uses TRBV16 with TRBJ1-4; TRBD1 might be the D (5 bases). The CDR3 runs to 12 residues. Germline values: CDR1 KGHSY, CDR2 FQNENV. The CDR3 here is CASTRQNGKLFF. The CDR3 nucleotides are TGTGCCAGCACCCGACAGAATGGAAAACTGTTTTTT.

DNA of the CDR3: TGTGCCAGCAGCCAACCAGGGACCTACGAGCAGTACTTC. Its translation: CASSQPGTYEQYF. This chain connects TRBV14 to TRBJ2-7, with D maybe TRBD1 (5 bases). This CDR3 has 13 amino acids. Between the trimmed V and J ends, which lost 2 bases and 2 bases, there was a span of 7 bases. The germline gives CDR1 SGHDN, CDR2 FVKESK.

This clonotype came up many times. The chain has TRBV6-1 and TRBJ1-2, with no clear D. The CDR3 has 12 residues. CDR1 is MNHNS and CDR2 is SASEGT in the germline V gene. V was clipped by 10 bases and J by 5 bases, with 14 bases between them. The CDR3 sequence is CATLFGGYGYTF. The DNA of the CDR3 is TGTGCCACCTTGTTTGGTGGATATGGCTACACCTTC.

This chain joins TRBV4-1 and TRBJ2-1, with D maybe TRBD1 (6 bases). Germline V lookup: CDR1 MGHRA, CDR2 YSYEKL. V lost 3 bases and J lost 4, with 22 bases in between. The CDR3 has 18 residues. The CDR3 loop reads CASSHRPPGTLRYNEQFF. CDR3 DNA: TGCGCCAGCAGCCATCGACCGCCCGGGACACTCCGATACAATGAGCAGTTCTTC.

This clonotype was found many times. The chain is built from TRBV12-3 or TRBV12-4 and TRBJ1-2; 8 nucleotides align to TRBD1. This CDR3 contains 14 residues. The V and J ends lost 5 bases and 4 bases, in that order; junction bases with no gene match: 6. The CDR3 DNA reads TGTGCCAGCAGTCCCTCGGACAGGGCCTATGGCTACACCTTC. Translating gives CASSPSDRAYGYTF.

The V call is TRBV6-2 or TRBV6-3, the J call TRBJ2-1; the match to TRBD2 covers 11 bases. The CDR3 is 15 residues long. With 0 bases clipped from V and 12 bases from J, the junction kept 7 bases outside the gene matches. From germline, CDR1 is MNHEY and CDR2 SVGEGT. The CDR3 region has the DNA TGTGCCAGCAGTTACTCGAGGAGGACTAGCGGGTCGCAGTTCTTC. It yields the protein CASSYSRRTSGSQFF.

The chain uses TRBV28 and TRBJ1-3; D is unclear. Between the trimmed V and J ends, which lost 3 bases and 7 bases, there was a span of 16 bases. The CDR3 loop spans 15 amino acids. Germline V gives CDR1 MDHEN, CDR2 SYDVKM. CDR3 residues: CASSFLGSGKNTIYF. The CDR3, as DNA: TGTGCCAGCAGTTTTCTTGGCTCTGGGAAGAACACCATATATTTT. The full variable domain, in which reference TRBV28 and TRBJ1-3 provide the parts outside the CDR3, is DVKVTQSSRYLVKRTGEKVFLECVQDMDHENMFWYRQDPGLGLRLIYFSYDVKMKEKGDIPEGYSVSREKKERFSLILESASTNQTSMYLCASSFLGSGKNTIYFGEGSWLTVV.

This clonotype was recorded many times. The V gene is TRBV7-3, the J gene TRBJ2-3; 11 nucleotides agree with TRBD2. Losses at the gene ends were 1 base for V and 4 bases for J; bases not matched to a gene: 1. CDR1 is SGHTA, CDR2 FQGTGA, per germline. The CDR3 has 15 amino acids. The CDR3 DNA reads TGTGCCAGCAGCTTAATAGCGGGAGGGCCAGATACGCAGTATTTT. Residues: CASSLIAGGPDTQYF. Together with reference TRBV7-3 and TRBJ2-3, the CDR3 gives the full variable domain: GAGVSQTPSNKVTEKGKYVELRCDPISGHTALYWYRQSLGQGPEFLIYFQGTGAADDSGLPNDRFFAVRPEGSVSTLKIQRTERGDSAVYLCASSLIAGGPDTQYFGPGTRLTVL.

This clonotype was detected a few times. The V call is TRBV28, the J call TRBJ1-1; D gene ambiguous. The CDR3 totals 13 residues. Trimming pared 2 bases from V and 3 bases from J, leaving 7 bases between. CDR1 MDHEN and CDR2 SYDVKM come from the germline V gene. Here the CDR3 reads CASSLGMDTEAFF. The DNA of the CDR3 is TGTGCCAGCAGTTTAGGGATGGACACTGAAGCTTTCTTT.

This clonotype has at least ten counts. The V gene is TRBV12-3 or TRBV12-4, the J gene TRBJ2-7; D call uncertain. This CDR3 contains 11 residues. V lost 3 bases to trimming and J lost 5 bases, with 5 bases between them. CDR3 bases: TGTGCCAGCAGTTTTCGTCACGAGCAGTACTTC. It translates to CASSFRHEQYF.

This clonotype came up many times. The V gene is TRBV3-1, the J gene TRBJ1-1; D is undetermined. V dropped 1 base and J dropped 6 bases, with 18 bases sitting between them. The CDR3 has 16 amino acids. Per the germline V gene, CDR1 is LGHDT and CDR2 is YNNKEL (reference sequence). The CDR3 sequence is CASSQGLAGIAAEAFF. For the CDR3, the DNA is TGTGCCAGCAGCCAAGGACTTGCCGGGATCGCGGCTGAAGCTTTCTTT. Drawing the rest from reference TRBV3-1 and TRBJ1-1, the complete variable domain is DTAVSQTPKYLVTQMGNDKSIKCEQNLGHDTMYWYKQDSKKFLKIMFSYNNKELIINETVPNRFSPKSPDKAHLNLHINSLELGDSAVYFCASSQGLAGIAAEAFFGQGTRLTVV.

This clonotype came up many times. The V call is TRBV20-1, the J call TRBJ1-5; 9 bases agree with TRBD1. Unmatched junction bases numbered 12, after V lost 4 bases and J lost 2 bases. The CDR3 runs 17 residues. Germline V gene data show CDR1 as DFQATT and CDR2 as SNEGSKA (reference sequence). The CDR3 nucleotides are TGCAGTGCTACCCCGGGACAGGGCATATCGGGCAATCAGCCCCAGCATTTT. Amino acids: CSATPGQGISGNQPQHF.

This clonotype was counted between two and nine times. The chain links TRBV24-1 to TRBJ2-7; D uncertain. Germline V lookup: CDR1 KGHDR, CDR2 SFDVKD. CDR3 size: 14 residues. V gave up 3 bases and J gave up 3 bases, with 11 bases separating them. The CDR3 DNA reads as TGTGCCACCAGTGATGCCACCAACGTCTACGAGCAGTACTTC. It encodes CATSDATNVYEQYF.

In this sample, this clonotype turned up a few times. V usage is TRBV6-1 and J usage is TRBJ1-3, with a tentative D call TRBD1 (5 bases). The CDR3 totals 14 residues. Germline V gene data show CDR1 as MNHNS and CDR2 as SASEGT. Trimming removed 6 bases at V and 4 bases at J, with 13 bases between. CDR3 sequence: CASRSTVAGNTIYF. The CDR3 nucleotides are TGTGCCAGCAGGTCGACAGTGGCCGGAAACACCATATATTTT.